What follows is one T cell receptor beta chain and its context. The clone's antigen remains unknown. Qualities for individual bases were not recorded, and no much larger clone is one base off. Receptor libraries were prepared by the immunoSEQ multiplex PCR assay. For the multiplex PCR, a mixture combining 60 forward primers for TCR Vbeta segments and 13 reverse primers for TCR Jbeta segments was used. Amplification of the CDR3 region of rearranged TCR beta genes was performed with a multiplex PCR assay on genomic DNA. Amplified TCR beta libraries were sequenced as 87-base-pair reads on the Illumina HiSeq System. The paper's processing steps were these. In a later analysis, about 80 million unique TCR beta chains were counted across the roughly 670 repertoires, and roughly 11 million of these chains were shared by at least two donors. Raw reads were error-corrected and collapsed into unique sequences with a nearest-neighbor algorithm that merged closely related sequences to remove PCR and sequencing errors. Alignment of CDR3 sequences to IMGT reference sequences was used to assign V, D and J gene segments. Each retained sequence needed at least a six-nucleotide match to both a V gene segment and a J gene segment. Rearrangements were classified as productive when the CDR3 lacked stop codons and remained in frame with V and J, and all other rearrangements were classified as non-productive. Following IMGT convention, CDR3 was defined as the stretch from the second conserved V-encoded cysteine to the conserved J-encoded phenylalanine. The earlier analysis of more than 450 of the donors excluded sequences that lacked an unambiguous match to a single V gene segment. In an earlier analysis of around 600 of the donors, V segments were called functional above 56.7% productive rearrangements and were called segregating when the between-donor standard deviation exceeded 5%. To diagnose cytomegalovirus status from the catalog of TCR beta chain sequences, a statistical classification framework was built. In a later analysis, TCR nucleotide sequences were compared against IMGT/GENE-DB human TR gene sequences so that V and J genes could be assigned. Using the TCRdist pipeline, a later analysis assigned CDR3 sequences along with most-parsimonious VDJ recombination scenarios. A later analysis defined each TCR beta chain by its CDR3 amino acid sequence plus V-gene family, and excluded reads lacking a unique V-gene family. As a way to deal with suspected cross-contamination and a sequencing artifact, a later analysis dropped 450 to 700 nucleotide sequences that were highly shared and had low generation probability. In a later analysis, a clonal expansion index was calculated for each public chain from normalized within-repertoire ranks of inferred template counts. A later analysis computed generation probabilities with a VDJ recombination model fitted to out-of-frame rearrangements, and checked the results against IGoR. A later analysis scored TCR-TCR, TCR-HLA and TCR-CMV co-occurrence with hypergeometric tests, applying a repertoire-size bias correction to TCR pairs. To estimate false discovery rates, a later analysis permuted the HLA or CMV assignments 20 times. In a later analysis, co-occurring TCRs were grouped with DBSCAN, and TCRdist sequence similarity was added when clustering was performed within HLA-allele-positive subsets. Repertoires with fewer than 30,000 or more than 120,000 public chains, plus five repertoires with anomalous nucleotide sharing, were excluded from co-occurrence clustering. TCRdb carries this immuneACCESS record with in-frame sequences only. Its versions omit some clonotypes, under half of them owing to an unresolved V gene in the studies checked, with the rest unexplained. V, J and clone size are taken as reported in that table, and D and trimming were inferred from the DNA itself. Present in this sample are about 160,000 clones, about four fifths of which were seen just once. The leading ten clones occupy 4.1% of the sample.

In total, approximately 610 healthy bone marrow donors made up the cohort. At the time of sampling, all cohort members were nominally healthy, though unrecorded immune exposures were likely present. The donor was CMV seropositive and was included in the group of some 290 seropositive cohort members. A peripheral blood sample was collected from each donor, and TCR beta sequencing was performed on peripheral blood mononuclear cells. Genomic DNA was extracted from the blood cell samples with the Qiagen DNeasy Blood Extraction Kit. This record comes from a study of cytomegalovirus exposure and HLA in healthy donors (dated by TCRdb to about 2017). The study in broad terms: An earlier analysis of 550 to 700 of the donors reported 250 to 300 Gb of sequence data and 100 million to 130 million unique TCR beta sequences from 150 million to 200 million T cells. All discovery cohort repertoires had been generated using a single sequencing platform. In the later analysis, no new phenotypic data were used to find candidate immune exposures; instead, reliance was placed on TCR beta sequences and their occurrence across donors. Along with the approximately 670-subject first cohort, a separate validation cohort of over 90 different subjects was used. In a later analysis, previously published TCR beta repertoires from 600 to 850 donors were re-analyzed and high-resolution HLA genotyping was added so that TCR occurrence patterns could be studied. A later genetic analysis took genome-wide SNP genotypes for about 65% of the 666 donors and used that subset as a discovery cohort. To predict cytomegalovirus infection status, the study combined high-throughput TCR immunosequencing, statistical association of individual TCRs with disease status, and machine learning. The study was designed to test whether signatures of past pathogen exposure could be identified by cataloging public T cell receptors. Five DR-DQ haplotypes were treated as single units for association and clustering because of strong linkage in the cohort. About 300 gigabases of sequencing data and roughly 90 million unique TCR sequences were included in an early release covering about 620 HLA-typed donors. The study used immunosequencing to profile the T cell repertoires of approximately 630 subjects and linked those repertoires to cytomegalovirus serostatus. Typing coverage varied by locus: roughly 629-630 donors for A, B, C, DRB1 and DQB1; under 550 for DQA1; approximately 610 for DPA1; 400 to 480 for DPB1. HLA typing covered class I and class II loci at four-digit resolution. Donor age, sex, ethnicity and CMV serostatus were collected together with the repertoire data. On average, 235,054 unique TCR beta nucleotide sequences were sequenced per donor among 398 genotyped donors of the cohort, with approximately 18% of those sequences being non-productive. To decide whether each TCR beta V gene segment behaved as functional or pseudogenic, an earlier analysis of fewer than 750 of the donors relied on high-throughput TCR beta sequencing. Among the roughly 400 genotyped donors, more than 70% belonged to the genetic ancestry cluster associated with self-reported Caucasian donors.

Trimming costs V 4 bases and J 5 bases, and their ends lie 21 bases apart. CDR1 SEHNR and CDR2 FQNEAQ are derived from the germline V gene (reference sequence). The CDR3 goes from the cysteine to the phenylalanine over 17 residues. Only the CDR3 part of the read is kept: 51 bases, read in frame from the first base. General findings and caveats noted by the study authors: Across donors, most TCR sequences were observed very rarely, whereas some public TCRs were present in many individuals. A later genetic analysis associated a missense DCLRE1C variant with V-gene and J-gene trimming of TCR beta chains, and an independent cohort replicated the association. The presence/absence analyses assumed that sequencing depth was roughly uniform across donors, and that assumption may not be true. According to a later analysis, parvovirus B19, influenza, CMV and Epstein-Barr virus appeared linked to several top co-occurrence clusters. Only TCR beta chains were sequenced in this cohort, and the absence of alpha or paired-chain data limited detectable features. Because some donors lacked HLA typing at each locus, the association tests relied only on the typed subset. Most CMV-associated TCR beta chains appeared to be HLA-restricted in a later analysis, and the HLA associations seemed to be driven largely by CMV exposure. When HLA alleles, especially DR and DQ, strongly co-occurred, attributing TCR associations to individual alleles was difficult. In a later analysis, TCR association rates were found to vary across HLA loci, with the most associated TCRs seen for DRB1 alleles and the fewest for HLA-C alleles. For the cohort, immune exposure information was limited to CMV serostatus. In both the original and validation cohorts, the classifier was reported to diagnose cytomegalovirus status with high specificity and sensitivity. The authors suggested that the approach could potentially be extended to other disease states and immunological phenotypes. In vitro tests confirmed that a few of the cytomegalovirus-associated TCR beta chains recognize cytomegalovirus antigens. In a later analysis, some 18,000 TCR beta sequences were associated with specific HLA alleles at a false discovery rate of 0.05. A total of 150 to 200 TCR beta chains were listed by the study as associated with cytomegalovirus. Linkage disequilibrium might explain the correlated functional status among segregating V segments, but an unknown experimental factor could not be ruled out. According to a later genetic analysis, donors in an Asian-associated ancestry cluster had fewer N-insertions in productive TCRs than the approximately 700-donor mean. Because counts were too low, roughly 18 rarely observed V segments, including chromosome 9 orphons, were left out of the earlier analysis of 587 of the donors. An earlier analysis of roughly 570 of the donors showed that most TCR beta V segments appeared in productive rearrangements either about 87% or about 30% of the time, which broadly matched IMGT annotations. Compared with equally common non-associated chains, HLA-associated TCR beta chains in a later analysis were more clonally expanded and had lower generation probabilities. A further reported finding was that TCR beta sequences accurately predicted the HLA-A and HLA-B alleles for most subjects in the first cohort. The 87-base-pair reads could not distinguish some IMGT-functional V segments, including TRBV6-2 and TRBV6-3, so those segments were excluded. A cluster of highly shared sequence variants was judged likely to represent a technical artifact of the sequencing pipeline.

This chain is built from TRBV7-9 and TRBJ2-1; a weak D assignment points to TRBD2 (6 bases agree). The sample consisted of PBMCs. This receptor was obtained from a man between 45 and 60 years old in good health and CMV-seropositive. The DNA is as follows: TGTGCCAGCAGCTCAAGGGACTCGCCGAGGGAACACAATGAGCAGTTCTTC. Translated, this is CASSSRDSPREHNEQFF.